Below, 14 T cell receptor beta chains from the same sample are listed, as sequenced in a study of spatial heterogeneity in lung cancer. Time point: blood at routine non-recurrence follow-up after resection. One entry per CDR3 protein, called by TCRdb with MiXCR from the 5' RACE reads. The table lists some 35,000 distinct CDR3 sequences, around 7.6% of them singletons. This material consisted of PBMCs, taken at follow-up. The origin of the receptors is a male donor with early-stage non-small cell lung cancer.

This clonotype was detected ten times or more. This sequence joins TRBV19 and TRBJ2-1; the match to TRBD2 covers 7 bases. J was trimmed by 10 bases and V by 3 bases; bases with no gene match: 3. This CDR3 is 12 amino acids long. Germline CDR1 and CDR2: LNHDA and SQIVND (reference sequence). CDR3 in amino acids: CASSMIGGEQFF. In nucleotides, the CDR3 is TGTGCCAGTAGTATGATCGGGGGGGAGCAGTTCTTC. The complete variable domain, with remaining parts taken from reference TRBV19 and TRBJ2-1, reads DGGITQSPKYLFRKEGQNVTLSCEQNLNHDAMYWYRQDPGQGLRLIYYSQIVNDFQKGDIAEGYSVSREKKESFPLTVTSAQKNPTAFYLCASSMIGGEQFFGPGTRLTVL.

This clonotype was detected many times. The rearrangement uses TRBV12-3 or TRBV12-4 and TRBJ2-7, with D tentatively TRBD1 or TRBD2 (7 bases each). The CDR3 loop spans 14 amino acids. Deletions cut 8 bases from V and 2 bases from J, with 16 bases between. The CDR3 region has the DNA TGTGCCAGCGGGAGGGGACAGAAGGCCTACGAGCAGTACTTC. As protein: CASGRGQKAYEQYF.

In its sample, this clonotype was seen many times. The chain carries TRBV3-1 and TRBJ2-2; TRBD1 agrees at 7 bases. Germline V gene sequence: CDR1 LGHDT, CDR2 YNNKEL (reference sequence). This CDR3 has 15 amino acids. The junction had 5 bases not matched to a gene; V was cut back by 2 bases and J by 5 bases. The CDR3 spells CASSQRGRGTGELFF. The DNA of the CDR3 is TGTGCCAGCAGCCAAAGGGGGCGCGGGACCGGGGAGCTGTTTTTT.

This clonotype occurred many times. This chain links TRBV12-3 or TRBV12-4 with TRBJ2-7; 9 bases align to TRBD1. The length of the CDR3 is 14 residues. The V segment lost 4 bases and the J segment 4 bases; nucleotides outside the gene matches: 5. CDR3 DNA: TGTGCCAGCAGTTCCGACAGGGGGTTTTACGAGCAGTACTTC. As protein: CASSSDRGFYEQYF.

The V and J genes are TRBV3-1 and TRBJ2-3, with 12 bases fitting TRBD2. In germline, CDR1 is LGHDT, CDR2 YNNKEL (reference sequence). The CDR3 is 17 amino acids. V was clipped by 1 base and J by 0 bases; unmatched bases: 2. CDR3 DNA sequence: TGTGCCAGCAGCCAAGGGACTAGCGGGGCTAGCACAGATACGCAGTATTTT. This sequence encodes CASSQGTSGASTDTQYF.

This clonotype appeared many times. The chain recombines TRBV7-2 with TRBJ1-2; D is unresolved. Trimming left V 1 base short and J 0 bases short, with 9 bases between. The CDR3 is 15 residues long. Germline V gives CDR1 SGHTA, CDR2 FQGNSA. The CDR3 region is CASSLGSIANYGYTF. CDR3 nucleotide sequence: TGTGCCAGCAGCTTAGGATCTATAGCTAACTATGGCTACACCTTC. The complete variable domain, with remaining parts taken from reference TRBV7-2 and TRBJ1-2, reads GAGVSQSPSNKVTEKGKDVELRCDPISGHTALYWYRQSLGQGLEFLIYFQGNSAPDKSGLPSDRFSAERTGGSVSTLTIQRTQQEDSAVYLCASSLGSIANYGYTFGSGTRLTVV.

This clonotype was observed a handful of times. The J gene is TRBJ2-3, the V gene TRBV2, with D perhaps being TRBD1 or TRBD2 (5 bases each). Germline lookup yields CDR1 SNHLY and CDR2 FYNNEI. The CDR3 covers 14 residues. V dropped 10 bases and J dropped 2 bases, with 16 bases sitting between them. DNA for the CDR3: TGTGCCACCACTTGGGGGTTTTCCACAGATACGCAGTATTTT. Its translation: CATTWGFSTDTQYF.

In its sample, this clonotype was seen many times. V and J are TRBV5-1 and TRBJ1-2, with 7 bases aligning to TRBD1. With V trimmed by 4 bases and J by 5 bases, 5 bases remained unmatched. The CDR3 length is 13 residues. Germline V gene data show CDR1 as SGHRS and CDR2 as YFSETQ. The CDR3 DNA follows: TGCGCCAGCAGCACCAGGGGGGGATATGGCTACACCTTC. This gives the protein CASSTRGGYGYTF.

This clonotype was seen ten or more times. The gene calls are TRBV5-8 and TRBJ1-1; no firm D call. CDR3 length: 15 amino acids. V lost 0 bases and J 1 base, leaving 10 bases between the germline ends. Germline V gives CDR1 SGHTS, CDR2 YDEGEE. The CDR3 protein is CASSLAGRANTEAFF. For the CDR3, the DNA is TGTGCCAGCAGCTTGGCCGGGCGGGCGAACACTGAAGCTTTCTTT.

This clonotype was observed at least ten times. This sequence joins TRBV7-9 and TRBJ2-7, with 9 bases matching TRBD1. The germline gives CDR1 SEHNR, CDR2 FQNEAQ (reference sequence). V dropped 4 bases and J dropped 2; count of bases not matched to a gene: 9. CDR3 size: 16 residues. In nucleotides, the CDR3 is TGTGCCAGCAGCTCGACGCGGACAGGGGTGCCCTACGAGCAGTACTTC. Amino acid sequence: CASSSTRTGVPYEQYF.

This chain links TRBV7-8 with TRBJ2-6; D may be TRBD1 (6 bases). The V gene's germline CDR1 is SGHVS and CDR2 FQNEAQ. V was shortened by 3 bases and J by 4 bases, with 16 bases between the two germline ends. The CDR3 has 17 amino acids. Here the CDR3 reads CASSFYRDPTGANVLTF. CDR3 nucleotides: TGTGCCAGCAGCTTCTACAGGGATCCAACGGGGGCCAACGTCCTGACTTTC. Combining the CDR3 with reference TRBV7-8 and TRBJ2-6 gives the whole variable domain GAGVSQSPRYKVAKRGQDVALRCDPISGHVSLFWYQQALGQGPEFLTYFQNEAQLDKSGLPSDRFFAERPEGSVSTLKIQRTQQEDSAVYLCASSFYRDPTGANVLTFGAGSRLTVL.

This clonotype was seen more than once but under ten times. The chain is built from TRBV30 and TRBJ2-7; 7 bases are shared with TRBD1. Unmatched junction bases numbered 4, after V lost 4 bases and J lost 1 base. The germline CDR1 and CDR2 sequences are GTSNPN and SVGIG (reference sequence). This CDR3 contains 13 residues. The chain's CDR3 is CAWTWTGSYEQYF. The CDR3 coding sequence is TGTGCCTGGACATGGACAGGTTCCTACGAGCAGTACTTC. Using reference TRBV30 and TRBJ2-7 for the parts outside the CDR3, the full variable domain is SQTIHQWPATLVQPVGSPLSLECTVEGTSNPNLYWYRQAAGRGLQLLFYSVGIGQISSEVPQNLSASRPQDRQFILSSKKLLLSDSGFYLCAWTWTGSYEQYFGPGTRLTVT.

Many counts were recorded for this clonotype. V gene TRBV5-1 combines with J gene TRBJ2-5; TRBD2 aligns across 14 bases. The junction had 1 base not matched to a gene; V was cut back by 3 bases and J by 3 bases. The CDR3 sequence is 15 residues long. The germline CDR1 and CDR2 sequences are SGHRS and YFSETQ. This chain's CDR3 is CASSSGLAGEETQYF. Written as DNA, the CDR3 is TGCGCCAGCAGCTCGGGACTAGCGGGGGAAGAGACCCAGTACTTC.

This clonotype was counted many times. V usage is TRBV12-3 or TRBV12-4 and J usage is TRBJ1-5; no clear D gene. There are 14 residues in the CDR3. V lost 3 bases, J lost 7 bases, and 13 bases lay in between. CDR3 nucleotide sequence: TGTGCCAGCAGTTTCACTTTGGCCGTGCAGCCCCAGCATTTT. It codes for CASSFTLAVQPQHF.